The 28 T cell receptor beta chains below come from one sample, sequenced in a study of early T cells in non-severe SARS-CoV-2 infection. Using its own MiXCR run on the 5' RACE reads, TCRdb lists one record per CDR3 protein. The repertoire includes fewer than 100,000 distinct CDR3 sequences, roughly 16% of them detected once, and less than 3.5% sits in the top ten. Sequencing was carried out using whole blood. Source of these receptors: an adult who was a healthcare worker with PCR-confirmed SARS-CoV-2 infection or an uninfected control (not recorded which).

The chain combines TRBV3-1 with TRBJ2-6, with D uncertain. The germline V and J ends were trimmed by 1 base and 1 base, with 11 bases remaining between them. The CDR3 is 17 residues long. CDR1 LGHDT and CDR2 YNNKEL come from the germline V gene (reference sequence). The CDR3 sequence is CASSQVVRLSGANVLTF. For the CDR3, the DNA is TGTGCCAGCAGCCAAGTAGTACGTTTATCTGGGGCCAACGTCCTGACTTTC.

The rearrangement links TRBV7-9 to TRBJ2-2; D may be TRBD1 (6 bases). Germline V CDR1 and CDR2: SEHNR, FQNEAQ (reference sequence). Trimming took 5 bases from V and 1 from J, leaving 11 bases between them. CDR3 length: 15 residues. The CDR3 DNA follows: TGTGCCAGCAGCATCCCCAGGGGGAACACCGGGGAGCTGTTTTTT. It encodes CASSIPRGNTGELFF.

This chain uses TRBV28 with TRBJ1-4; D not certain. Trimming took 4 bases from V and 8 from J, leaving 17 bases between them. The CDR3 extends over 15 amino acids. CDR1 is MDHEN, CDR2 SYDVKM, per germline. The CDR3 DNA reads TGTGCCAGCAGTTCCAGTAGGGAGCTAAGGGAAAAACTGTTTTTT. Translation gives CASSSSRELREKLFF.

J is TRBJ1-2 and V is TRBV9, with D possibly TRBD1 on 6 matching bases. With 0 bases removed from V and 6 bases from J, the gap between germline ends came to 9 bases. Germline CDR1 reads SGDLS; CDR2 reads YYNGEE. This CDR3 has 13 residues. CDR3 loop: CASSVDWTDGYTF. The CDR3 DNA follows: TGTGCCAGCAGCGTAGATTGGACAGATGGCTACACCTTC.

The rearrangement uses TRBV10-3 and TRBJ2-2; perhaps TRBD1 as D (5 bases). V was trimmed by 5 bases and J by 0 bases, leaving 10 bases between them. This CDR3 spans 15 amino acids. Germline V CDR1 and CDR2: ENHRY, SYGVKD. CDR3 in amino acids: CAISRKGANTGELFF. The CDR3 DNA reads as TGTGCCATCAGTAGAAAAGGGGCGAACACCGGGGAGCTGTTTTTT.

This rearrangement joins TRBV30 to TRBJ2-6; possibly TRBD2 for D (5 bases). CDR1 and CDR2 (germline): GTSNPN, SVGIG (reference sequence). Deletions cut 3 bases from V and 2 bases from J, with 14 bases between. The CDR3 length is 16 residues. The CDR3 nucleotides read TGTGCCTGGAGCTCAGGAGGCAAACCTGGGGCCAACGTCCTGACTTTC. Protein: CAWSSGGKPGANVLTF.

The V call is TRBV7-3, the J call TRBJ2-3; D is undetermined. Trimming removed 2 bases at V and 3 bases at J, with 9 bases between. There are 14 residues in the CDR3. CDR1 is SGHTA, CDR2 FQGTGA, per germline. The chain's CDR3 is CASSLYPGTDTQYF. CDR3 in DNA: TGTGCCAGCAGCTTATACCCCGGGACAGATACGCAGTATTTT.

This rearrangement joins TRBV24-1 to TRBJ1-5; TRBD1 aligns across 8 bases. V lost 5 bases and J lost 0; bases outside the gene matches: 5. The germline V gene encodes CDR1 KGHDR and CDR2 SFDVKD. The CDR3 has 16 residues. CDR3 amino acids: CATSGLQGVSNQPQHF. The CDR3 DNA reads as TGTGCCACCAGTGGTCTACAGGGGGTTAGCAATCAGCCCCAGCATTTT.

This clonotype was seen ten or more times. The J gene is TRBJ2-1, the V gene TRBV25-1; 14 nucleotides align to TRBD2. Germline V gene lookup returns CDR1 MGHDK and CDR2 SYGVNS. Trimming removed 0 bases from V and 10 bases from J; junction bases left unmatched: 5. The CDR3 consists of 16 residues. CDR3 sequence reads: CASSEYGGLAGEEQFF. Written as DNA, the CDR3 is TGTGCCAGCAGTGAATATGGGGGACTAGCGGGAGAGGAGCAGTTCTTC.

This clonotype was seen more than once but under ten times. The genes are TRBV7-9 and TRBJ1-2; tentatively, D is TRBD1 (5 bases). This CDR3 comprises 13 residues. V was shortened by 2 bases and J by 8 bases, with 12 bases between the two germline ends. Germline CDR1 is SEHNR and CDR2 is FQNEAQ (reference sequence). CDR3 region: CASSLQGGGGYTF. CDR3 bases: TGTGCCAGCAGCTTACAGGGTGGAGGCGGCTACACCTTC.

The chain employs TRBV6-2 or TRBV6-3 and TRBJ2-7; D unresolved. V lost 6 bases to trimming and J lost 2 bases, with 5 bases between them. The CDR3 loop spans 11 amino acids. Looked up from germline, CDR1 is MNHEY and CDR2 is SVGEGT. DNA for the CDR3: TGTGCCAGCAGCCACACCTACGAGCAGTACTTC. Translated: CASSHTYEQYF.

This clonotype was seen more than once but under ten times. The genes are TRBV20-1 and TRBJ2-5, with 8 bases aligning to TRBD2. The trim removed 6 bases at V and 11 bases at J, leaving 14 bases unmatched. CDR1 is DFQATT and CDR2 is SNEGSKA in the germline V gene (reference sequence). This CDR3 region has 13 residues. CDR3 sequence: CSATTSVEGSQYF. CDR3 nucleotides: TGCAGTGCCACGACTAGCGTGGAGGGTAGTCAGTACTTC.

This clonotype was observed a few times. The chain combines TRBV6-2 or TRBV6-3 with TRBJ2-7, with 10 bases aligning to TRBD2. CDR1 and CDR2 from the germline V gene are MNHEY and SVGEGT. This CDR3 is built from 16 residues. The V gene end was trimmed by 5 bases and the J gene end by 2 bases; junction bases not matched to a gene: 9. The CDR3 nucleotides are TGTGCCAGCAGTGCCTATAGCGGGAGGTTCCCCTACGAGCAGTACTTC. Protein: CASSAYSGRFPYEQYF.

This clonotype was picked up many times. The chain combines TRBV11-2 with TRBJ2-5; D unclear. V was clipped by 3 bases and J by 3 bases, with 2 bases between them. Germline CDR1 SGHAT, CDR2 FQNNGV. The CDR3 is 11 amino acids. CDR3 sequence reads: CASSFKETQYF. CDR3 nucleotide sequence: TGTGCCAGCAGCTTCAAAGAGACCCAGTACTTC. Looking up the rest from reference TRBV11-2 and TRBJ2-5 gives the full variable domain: EAGVAQSPRYKIIEKRQSVAFWCNPISGHATLYWYQQILGQGPKLLIQFQNNGVVDDSQLPKDRFSAERLKGVDSTLKIQPAKLEDSAVYLCASSFKETQYFGPGTRLLVL.

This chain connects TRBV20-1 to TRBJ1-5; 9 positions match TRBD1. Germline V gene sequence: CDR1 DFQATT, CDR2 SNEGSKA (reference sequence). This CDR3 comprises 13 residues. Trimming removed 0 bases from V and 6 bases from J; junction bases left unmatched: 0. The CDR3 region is CSARETGGQPQHF. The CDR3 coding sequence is TGCAGTGCTAGAGAGACAGGGGGTCAGCCCCAGCATTTT.

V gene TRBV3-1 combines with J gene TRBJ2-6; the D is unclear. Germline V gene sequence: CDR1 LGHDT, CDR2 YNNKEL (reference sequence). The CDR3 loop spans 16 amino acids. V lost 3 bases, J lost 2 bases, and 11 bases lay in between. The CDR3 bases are TGTGCCAGCAGCCAGCGCGGCACCGCTGGGGCCAACGTCCTGACTTTC. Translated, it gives CASSQRGTAGANVLTF.

The CDR3 region has the DNA TGTGCCCCTTGGGTTATGAACACTGAAGCTTTCTTT. The encoded protein is CAPWVMNTEAFF. The chain carries TRBV7-9 and TRBJ1-1; D uncertain. CDR1 is SEHNR and CDR2 is FQNEAQ in the germline V gene (reference sequence). This CDR3 is built from 12 residues. V shed 11 bases and J shed 0 bases, with 10 bases lying between them.

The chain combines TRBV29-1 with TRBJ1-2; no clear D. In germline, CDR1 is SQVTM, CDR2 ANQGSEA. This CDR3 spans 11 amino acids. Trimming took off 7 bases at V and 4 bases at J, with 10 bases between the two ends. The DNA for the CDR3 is TGCAGCGCAGAGACAAGCTATGGCTACACCTTC. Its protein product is CSAETSYGYTF.

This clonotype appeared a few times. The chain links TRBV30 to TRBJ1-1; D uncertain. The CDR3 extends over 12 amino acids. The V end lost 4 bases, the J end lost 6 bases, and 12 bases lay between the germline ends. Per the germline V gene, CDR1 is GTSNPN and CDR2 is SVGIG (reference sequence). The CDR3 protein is CAWTHPLPEAFF. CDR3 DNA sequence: TGTGCCTGGACCCACCCCCTCCCTGAAGCTTTCTTT.

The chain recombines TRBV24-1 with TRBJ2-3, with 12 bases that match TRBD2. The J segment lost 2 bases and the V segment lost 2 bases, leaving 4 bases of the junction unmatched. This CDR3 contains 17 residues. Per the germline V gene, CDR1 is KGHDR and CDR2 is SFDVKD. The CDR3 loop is CATSDWLAGGDTDTQYF. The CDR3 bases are TGTGCCACCAGTGATTGGCTAGCGGGGGGGGACACAGATACGCAGTATTTT.

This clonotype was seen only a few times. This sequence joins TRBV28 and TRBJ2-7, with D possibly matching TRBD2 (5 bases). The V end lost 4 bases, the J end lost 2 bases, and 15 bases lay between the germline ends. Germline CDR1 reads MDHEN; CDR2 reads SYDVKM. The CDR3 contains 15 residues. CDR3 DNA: TGTGCCAGCAGTTCCCCCGTAGGACTGACCTACGAGCAGTACTTC. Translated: CASSSPVGLTYEQYF.

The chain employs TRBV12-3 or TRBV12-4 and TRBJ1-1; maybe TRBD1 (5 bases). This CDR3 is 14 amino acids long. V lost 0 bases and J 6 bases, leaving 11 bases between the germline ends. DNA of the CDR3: TGTGCCAGCAGTTTAGCGCTACAGGTCCCTGAAGCTTTCTTT. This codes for CASSLALQVPEAFF.

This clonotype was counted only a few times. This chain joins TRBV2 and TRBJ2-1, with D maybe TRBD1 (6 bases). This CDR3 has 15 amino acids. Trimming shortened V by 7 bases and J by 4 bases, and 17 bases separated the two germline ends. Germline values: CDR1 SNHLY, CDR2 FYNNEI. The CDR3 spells CASIETDRTYNEQFF. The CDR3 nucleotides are TGTGCCAGCATAGAGACTGACAGGACGTACAATGAGCAGTTCTTC.

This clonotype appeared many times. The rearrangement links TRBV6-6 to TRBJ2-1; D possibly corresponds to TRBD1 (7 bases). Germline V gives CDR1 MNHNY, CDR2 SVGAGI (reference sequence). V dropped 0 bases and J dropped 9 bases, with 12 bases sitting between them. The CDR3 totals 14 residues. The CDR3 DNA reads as TGTGCCAGCAGTTACTCTATTCAGGGGGGTGAGCAGTTCTTC. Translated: CASSYSIQGGEQFF.

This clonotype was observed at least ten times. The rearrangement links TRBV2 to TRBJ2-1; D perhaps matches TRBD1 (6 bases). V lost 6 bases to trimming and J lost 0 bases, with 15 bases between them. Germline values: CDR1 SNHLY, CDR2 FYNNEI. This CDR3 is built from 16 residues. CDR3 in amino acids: CASSARGSSSYNEQFF. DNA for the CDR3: TGTGCCAGCAGCGCAAGGGGGTCAAGCTCCTACAATGAGCAGTTCTTC.

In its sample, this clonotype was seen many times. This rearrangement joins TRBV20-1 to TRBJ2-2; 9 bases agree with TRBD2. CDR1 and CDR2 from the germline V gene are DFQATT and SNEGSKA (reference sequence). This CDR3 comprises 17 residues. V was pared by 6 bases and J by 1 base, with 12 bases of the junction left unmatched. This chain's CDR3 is CSAPRSLAGLNTGELFF. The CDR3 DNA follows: TGCAGTGCCCCACGATCGCTAGCGGGATTGAACACCGGGGAGCTGTTTTTT.

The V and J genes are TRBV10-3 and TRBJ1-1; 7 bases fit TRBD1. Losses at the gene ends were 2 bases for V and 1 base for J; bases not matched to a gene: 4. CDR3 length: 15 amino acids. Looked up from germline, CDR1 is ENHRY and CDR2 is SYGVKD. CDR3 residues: CAISEGGQRNTEAFF. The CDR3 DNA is TGTGCCATCAGTGAGGGGGGACAGAGGAACACTGAAGCTTTCTTT.

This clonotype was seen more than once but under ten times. CDR3 sequence reads: CASRNGELFF. The CDR3 nucleotides read TGTGCCAGCAGGAACGGGGAGCTGTTTTTT. J is TRBJ2-2 and V is TRBV2; D uncertain. Trimming pared 6 bases from V and 7 bases from J, leaving 3 bases between. This CDR3 spans 10 amino acids. Germline-derived CDR1 and CDR2 are SNHLY and FYNNEI. The whole variable domain, remainder taken from reference TRBV2 and TRBJ2-2, is EPEVTQTPSHQVTQMGQEVILRCVPISNHLYFYWYRQILGQKVEFLVSFYNNEISEKSEIFDDQFSVERPDGSNFTLKIRSTKLEDSAMYFCASRNGELFFGEGSRLTVL.